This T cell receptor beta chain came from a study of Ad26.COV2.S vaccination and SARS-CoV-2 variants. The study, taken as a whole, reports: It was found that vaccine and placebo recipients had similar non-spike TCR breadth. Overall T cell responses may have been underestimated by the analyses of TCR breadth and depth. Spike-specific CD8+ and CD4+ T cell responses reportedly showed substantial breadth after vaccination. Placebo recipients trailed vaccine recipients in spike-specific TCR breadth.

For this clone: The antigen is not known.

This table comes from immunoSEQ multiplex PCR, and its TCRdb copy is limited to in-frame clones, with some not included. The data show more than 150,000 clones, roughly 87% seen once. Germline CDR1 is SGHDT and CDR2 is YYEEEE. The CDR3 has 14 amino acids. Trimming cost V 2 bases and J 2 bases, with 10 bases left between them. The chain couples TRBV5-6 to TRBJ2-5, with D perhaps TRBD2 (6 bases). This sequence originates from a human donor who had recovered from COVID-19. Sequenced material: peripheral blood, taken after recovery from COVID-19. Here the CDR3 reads CASSFGTEQETQYF. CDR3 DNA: TGTGCCAGCAGCTTCGGGACTGAACAAGAGACCCAGTACTTC.